This T cell receptor (beta chain) derives from a study of T cell repertoires in aging, cancer and after chemotherapy. Amplification of TCR beta used genomic DNA extracted from peripheral blood. Rearranged V-D-J TRB sequences were amplified with a mixed TRB-A/B primer pool. TCRdb passed the multiplex PCR reads through MiXCR, listing each CDR3 protein once. This sample has under 7,500 distinct CDR3 sequences, with just under 30% found just once. The germline CDR1 and CDR2 sequences are LGHNA and YSLEER. This CDR3 is built from 16 residues. V shed 2 bases and J 4 bases; nucleotides not matched to a gene: 5.

Source material: blood. The origin of this receptor is a human donor in good health. The chain joins TRBV4-3 to TRBJ2-1, with 10 bases that match TRBD2. In DNA form, the CDR3 reads TGCGCCAGCAGCCAACCCCTAGCGGGGGATTACAATGAGCAGTTCTTC. Its protein product is CASSQPLAGDYNEQFF.